The 30 T cell receptor beta chains below come from one sample, sequenced in a study of blood T cell repertoires in COVID-19. Clones were sequenced by immunoSEQ multiplex PCR, and TCRdb holds only the in-frame ones, with some missing. Among roughly 99,000 clones listed, 80% to 85% were seen once. Input material: peripheral blood. Source of these receptors: a human donor in a cohort sampled during active COVID-19.

This rearrangement joins TRBV19 to TRBJ1-6; 7 bases are shared with TRBD1. The CDR3 runs 15 residues. Germline CDR1 LNHDA, CDR2 SQIVND (reference sequence). After removal of 5 bases from V and 7 bases from J, the junction contained 8 bases not matched to a gene. The chain's CDR3 is CASSLNRGGNSPLHF. CDR3 nucleotides: TGTGCCAGTAGTCTAAACAGGGGTGGAAATTCACCCCTCCACTTT.

V gene TRBV7-2 combines with J gene TRBJ2-7, with D uncertain. The CDR3 loop spans 11 amino acids. V was shortened by 5 bases and J by 0 bases, with 2 bases between the two germline ends. Germline lookup yields CDR1 SGHTA and CDR2 FQGNSA. CDR3 nucleotides: TGTGCCAGCAGCCGCTCCTACGAGCAGTACTTC. Translated: CASSRSYEQYF.

The V and J genes are TRBV15 and TRBJ2-3; TRBD1 agrees at 8 bases. The CDR3 is 16 residues long. From germline, CDR1 is LNHNV and CDR2 YYDKDF (reference sequence). J was trimmed by 5 bases and V by 2 bases; bases with no gene match: 9. The CDR3 nucleotides read TGTGCCACCAGCAGAAGTAGAGGACAGGGAGTAGATACGCAGTATTTT. Translating gives CATSRSRGQGVDTQYF.

The rearrangement links TRBV11-3 to TRBJ2-2; TRBD2 is a possible D gene (6 bases). V was cut by 5 bases and J by 5 bases, with 9 bases left in between. The CDR3 totals 13 residues. CDR1 and CDR2 from the germline V gene are SGHNT and YENEEA. The chain's CDR3 is CASSRLVTGELFF. The CDR3 DNA reads TGTGCCAGCAGCCGACTAGTGACCGGGGAGCTGTTTTTT.

The chain links TRBV7-2 to TRBJ2-1, with D perhaps matching TRBD2 (5 bases). V was clipped by 6 bases and J by 2 bases, with 17 bases between them. The germline gives CDR1 SGHTA, CDR2 FQGNSA. The CDR3 is 16 amino acids. The DNA of the CDR3 is TGTGCCAGCAGAGTGGGAGTCGTATCGGCCTACAATGAGCAGTTCTTC. This gives the protein CASRVGVVSAYNEQFF.

This sequence joins TRBV7-2 and TRBJ1-5; perhaps TRBD1 as D (6 bases). The V and J ends lost 1 base and 6 bases respectively, with 13 bases between them. The CDR3 is 15 amino acids. Per the germline V gene, CDR1 is SGHTA and CDR2 is FQGNSA. The CDR3 nucleotides read TGTGCCAGCAGCTTAGGGGGGCTCGGTTCTCAGCCCCAGCATTTT. Residues: CASSLGGLGSQPQHF. Combining the CDR3 with reference TRBV7-2 and TRBJ1-5 gives the whole variable domain GAGVSQSPSNKVTEKGKDVELRCDPISGHTALYWYRQSLGQGLEFLIYFQGNSAPDKSGLPSDRFSAERTGGSVSTLTIQRTQQEDSAVYLCASSLGGLGSQPQHFGDGTRLSIL.

The chain links TRBV27 to TRBJ1-1; TRBD1 matches at 7 bases. Germline CDR1 and CDR2: MNHEY and SMNVEV (reference sequence). Losses at the gene ends were 0 bases for V and 11 bases for J; bases not matched to a gene: 6. This CDR3 has 13 residues. CDR3 in DNA: TGTGCCAGCAGTTTATCAGGGGGCAGATCTGCTTTCTTT. Residues: CASSLSGGRSAFF.

This chain joins TRBV10-2 and TRBJ1-1; D is unresolved. CDR3 length equals 13 residues. Germline V CDR1 and CDR2: WSHSY, SAAADI. Trimming pared 2 bases from V and 1 base from J, leaving 5 bases between. The CDR3 here is CASSEAANTEAFF. Written as DNA, the CDR3 is TGCGCCAGCAGTGAGGCGGCGAACACTGAAGCTTTCTTT.

The chain carries TRBV19 and TRBJ2-5, with D maybe TRBD1 (6 bases). V gave up 8 bases and J gave up 4 bases, with 14 bases separating them. Per germline, CDR1 LNHDA and CDR2 SQIVND (reference sequence). This CDR3 has 13 amino acids. This CDR3 reads CASAVQGAETQYF. For the CDR3, the DNA is TGTGCCAGTGCCGTACAGGGCGCAGAGACCCAGTACTTC.

The CDR3: CASSSQGSNQPQHF. CDR3 sequence (DNA): TGTGCCAGCAGCTCACAGGGTAGCAATCAGCCCCAGCATTTT. The J gene is TRBJ1-5, the V gene TRBV7-2, with D perhaps matching TRBD1 (6 bases). From germline, CDR1 is SGHTA and CDR2 FQGNSA. This CDR3 is built from 14 residues. The ends were cut back, 4 bases at V and 0 bases at J, with 7 bases in the middle.

The chain is built from TRBV5-1 and TRBJ2-1, with 7 bases lining up with TRBD2. With 0 bases clipped from V and 6 bases from J, the junction kept 9 bases outside the gene matches. The CDR3 runs to 16 residues. The germline gives CDR1 SGHRS, CDR2 YFSETQ. The CDR3 loop is CASSLGGGLPANEQFF. The CDR3 nucleotides read TGCGCCAGCAGCTTGGGGGGGGGACTCCCGGCCAATGAGCAGTTCTTC.

The rearrangement joins TRBV9 to TRBJ2-1; 7 bases line up with TRBD2. The CDR3 extends over 14 amino acids. The germline V gene has CDR1 SGDLS and CDR2 YYNGEE. V trimming: 3 bases; J trimming: 8 bases; junction bases outside the gene matches: 8. Here the CDR3 reads CASSGGGRRYEQFF. In DNA, the CDR3 is TGTGCCAGCAGCGGGGGCGGGAGACGGTATGAGCAGTTCTTC.

The genes are TRBV28 and TRBJ2-7; 7 bases are a match to TRBD2. This CDR3 spans 14 amino acids. The J segment lost 2 bases and the V segment lost 11 bases, leaving 12 bases of the junction unmatched. CDR1 is MDHEN, CDR2 SYDVKM, per germline. CDR3 sequence reads: CASISGGPPYEQYF. CDR3 bases: TGTGCCTCGATTTCGGGAGGCCCCCCCTACGAGCAGTACTTC.

The gene calls are TRBV19 and TRBJ1-3; the D is unclear. The V gene lost 5 bases and the J gene lost 3 bases, with 11 bases spanning the gap. This CDR3 comprises 14 residues. Germline lookup yields CDR1 LNHDA and CDR2 SQIVND (reference sequence). The CDR3 region is CASSANSFGNTIYF. DNA of the CDR3: TGTGCCAGTAGTGCAAACAGCTTTGGAAACACCATATATTTT.

The chain is built from TRBV7-3 and TRBJ2-3; 7 bases line up with TRBD2. Germline V gene data show CDR1 as SGHTA and CDR2 as FQGTGA. The CDR3 contains 14 residues. The J segment lost 2 bases and the V segment lost 5 bases, leaving 4 bases of the junction unmatched. CDR3 nucleotide sequence: TGTGCCAGCAGCGGAAGCGGGGTCACAGATACGCAGTATTTT. Protein: CASSGSGVTDTQYF.

This chain uses TRBV12-3 or TRBV12-4 with TRBJ1-6, with D hard to call. Trimming pared 8 bases from V and 9 bases from J, leaving 11 bases between. There are 12 residues in the CDR3. The CDR3 reads CASGGWSSPLHF. CDR3 nucleotide sequence: TGTGCCAGCGGTGGATGGAGTTCACCCCTCCACTTT.

The chain links TRBV5-1 to TRBJ1-4, with D perhaps TRBD1 (5 bases). The CDR3 has 14 residues. Germline lookup yields CDR1 SGHRS and CDR2 YFSETQ. Deletions cut 0 bases from V and 8 bases from J, with 11 bases between. The CDR3 DNA is TGCGCCAGCAGCTTGGCAGGGAATGAAGAAAAACTGTTTTTT. It yields the protein CASSLAGNEEKLFF.

This clone has a single count. This chain connects TRBV3-1 (or the pseudogene TRBV3-2) to TRBJ2-4; 11 bases agree with TRBD2. The CDR3 runs to 15 residues. Germline V gene sequence: CDR1 LGHDT, CDR2 YNNKEL (reference sequence). Trimming cost V 3 bases and J 8 bases; bases outside gene matches: 6. Written as DNA, the CDR3 is TGTGCCAGCAGCCAGCTAGCGGGGGGTAAGGACATTCAGTACTTC. It yields the protein CASSQLAGGKDIQYF.

This chain joins TRBV24-1 and TRBJ2-5, with 14 nucleotides matching TRBD2. Germline V gene lookup returns CDR1 KGHDR and CDR2 SFDVKD. V lost 3 bases, J lost 9 bases, and 2 bases stayed unmatched. The CDR3 is 14 residues long. The CDR3 nucleotides are TGTGCCACCAGTGATCAGACTAGCGGGAGGGCCCAGTACTTC. Its protein product is CATSDQTSGRAQYF.

This chain joins TRBV9 and TRBJ1-6; 10 nucleotides agree with TRBD1. Trimming at V came to 5 bases and at J to 13 bases, leaving 12 bases not matched to a gene. Per the germline V gene, CDR1 is SGDLS and CDR2 is YYNGEE. The CDR3 spans 15 residues. This CDR3 is CASSVSAGTGAPLHF. DNA of the CDR3: TGTGCCAGCAGTGTGAGTGCCGGGACAGGGGCGCCCCTCCACTTT.

V is TRBV5-1 and J is TRBJ1-2; 7 positions match TRBD1. V lost 0 bases to trimming and J lost 7 bases; unmatched junction nucleotides: 9. Germline V gene data show CDR1 as SGHRS and CDR2 as YFSETQ. CDR3 length: 15 amino acids. CDR3 nucleotides: TGCGCCAGCAGCTTGGGAACAGGGGAGATCGGTGGCTACACCTTC. It yields the protein CASSLGTGEIGGYTF.

The chain links TRBV5-1 to TRBJ2-2; maybe TRBD2 (5 bases). CDR1 is SGHRS and CDR2 is YFSETQ in the germline V gene. Trimming removed 4 bases at V and 4 bases at J, with 17 bases between. CDR3 length: 16 amino acids. The CDR3 reads CASSHENGKTTGELFF. In DNA form, the CDR3 reads TGCGCCAGCAGCCACGAAAACGGGAAAACCACCGGGGAGCTGTTTTTT.

This clone was recorded once. V gene TRBV24-1 combines with J gene TRBJ2-1; weak D call: TRBD2 (6 bases). The V end lost 2 bases, the J end lost 4 bases, and 14 bases lay between the germline ends. CDR3 length: 16 amino acids. Germline CDR1 and CDR2: KGHDR and SFDVKD. The CDR3 is CATSDYAAAGYNEQFF. CDR3 nucleotides: TGTGCCACCAGTGATTACGCGGCCGCGGGGTACAATGAGCAGTTCTTC.

V gene TRBV5-1 combines with J gene TRBJ2-6; 7 nucleotides match TRBD2. The CDR3 length is 17 residues. Trimming took 4 bases from V and 2 from J; bases not matched to a gene: 9. Germline CDR1 is SGHRS and CDR2 is YFSETQ. CDR3 loop: CASSLGGSVAGANVLTF. The CDR3 region has the DNA TGCGCCAGCAGCCTCGGGGGGTCAGTAGCTGGGGCCAACGTCCTGACTTTC.

The chain combines TRBV6-4 with TRBJ2-3; 8 nucleotides align to TRBD2. The CDR3 has 14 amino acids. The V segment lost 6 bases and the J segment 5 bases; nucleotides outside the gene matches: 7. CDR1 and CDR2 (germline): MRHNA, SNTAGT. CDR3 residues: CASRAGEGQDTQYF. As DNA, the CDR3 is TGTGCCAGCAGAGCGGGAGAAGGCCAAGATACGCAGTATTTT.

The count of this clone is one. The V call is TRBV7-3, the J call TRBJ2-1; 7 bases agree with TRBD2. Per the germline V gene, CDR1 is SGHTA and CDR2 is FQGTGA. J lost 5 bases, V lost 5 bases, and 12 bases had no gene match. The CDR3 runs to 16 residues. The CDR3 protein is CASSPLRDYGNNEQFF. The CDR3 bases are TGTGCCAGCAGCCCCCTAAGGGACTACGGAAACAATGAGCAGTTCTTC.

The chain recombines TRBV7-2 with TRBJ2-1; tentatively, D is TRBD2 (6 bases). Per the germline V gene, CDR1 is SGHTA and CDR2 is FQGNSA. Trimming removed 5 bases from V and 8 bases from J, with 19 bases in between. The CDR3 runs to 15 residues. The CDR3 region is CASSGGDIGRDEQFF. CDR3 bases: TGTGCCAGCAGCGGAGGGGATATCGGGCGTGATGAGCAGTTCTTC.

CDR3 amino acids: CASSWTGTGELFF. In nucleotides, the CDR3 is TGTGCCAGCAGTTGGACAGGGACCGGGGAGCTGTTTTTT. The J gene is TRBJ2-2, the V gene TRBV7-3; 8 bases agree with TRBD1. With 6 bases clipped from V and 5 bases from J, the junction kept 2 bases outside the gene matches. CDR3 length equals 13 residues. Germline V lookup: CDR1 SGHTA, CDR2 FQGTGA.

The rearrangement uses TRBV11-2 and TRBJ2-2; D not resolved. In germline, CDR1 is SGHAT, CDR2 FQNNGV. V was cut by 0 bases and J by 3 bases, with 8 bases left in between. The CDR3 loop spans 15 amino acids. The CDR3 nucleotides read TGTGCCAGCAGCTTAGATGGGCACTACACCGGGGAGCTGTTTTTT. This encodes CASSLDGHYTGELFF.

V usage is TRBV9 and J usage is TRBJ2-3, with 8 bases aligning to TRBD2. Germline-derived CDR1 and CDR2 are SGDLS and YYNGEE. J lost 5 bases, V lost 6 bases, and 14 bases had no gene match. The CDR3 contains 16 residues. CDR3 region: CASNSGGPVLRDTQYF. CDR3 in DNA: TGTGCCAGCAACTCGGGGGGGCCGGTCTTAAGAGATACGCAGTATTTT.